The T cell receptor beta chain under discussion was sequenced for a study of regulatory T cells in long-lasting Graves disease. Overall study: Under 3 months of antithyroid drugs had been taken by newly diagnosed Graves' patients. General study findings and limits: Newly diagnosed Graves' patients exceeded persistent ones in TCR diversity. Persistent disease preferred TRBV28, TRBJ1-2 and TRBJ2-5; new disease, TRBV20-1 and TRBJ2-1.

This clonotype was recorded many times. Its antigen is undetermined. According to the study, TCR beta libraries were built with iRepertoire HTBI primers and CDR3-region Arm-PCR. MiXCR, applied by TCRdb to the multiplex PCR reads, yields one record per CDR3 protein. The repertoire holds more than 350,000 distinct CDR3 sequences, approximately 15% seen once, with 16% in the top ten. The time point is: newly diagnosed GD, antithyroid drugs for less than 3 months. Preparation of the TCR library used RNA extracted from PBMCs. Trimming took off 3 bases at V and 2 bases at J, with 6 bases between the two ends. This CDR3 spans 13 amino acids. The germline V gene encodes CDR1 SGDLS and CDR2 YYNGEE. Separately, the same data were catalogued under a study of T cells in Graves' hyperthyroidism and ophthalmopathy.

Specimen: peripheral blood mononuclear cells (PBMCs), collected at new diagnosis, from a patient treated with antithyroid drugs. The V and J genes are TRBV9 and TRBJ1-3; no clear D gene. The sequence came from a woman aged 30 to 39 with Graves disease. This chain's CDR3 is CASSEKAGNTIYF. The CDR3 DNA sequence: TGTGCCAGCAGCGAGAAGGCTGGAAACACCATATATTTT.